This T cell receptor (beta chain) was profiled in a study of early T cells in non-severe SARS-CoV-2 infection. Across the study: The authors sequenced bulk RNA from unsorted whole blood, leaving chains unpaired. Study observations and caveats: VDJdb-based annotation leaned toward anti-spike CD8 responses and missed private and CD4 specificities.

The CDR3 is made up of 14 amino acids. Germline V gene data show CDR1 as LGHDT and CDR2 as YNNKEL (reference sequence). V trimming: 4 bases; J trimming: 3 bases; junction bases outside the gene matches: 4. On this clonotype: Antigen unknown.

The protocol attached unique molecular identifiers to individual cDNA molecules. MiXCR, run by TCRdb on the 5' RACE reads, gives a single entry per CDR3 protein. The table lists about 58,000 distinct CDR3 sequences, more than 9.5% of them singletons. Material for sequencing was whole blood. The rearrangement uses TRBV3-1 and TRBJ2-7, with TRBD1 matching over 9 bases. The TCR originated in an adult who was a healthcare worker with PCR-confirmed SARS-CoV-2 infection or an uninfected control (not recorded which). DNA of the CDR3: TGTGCCAGCAGCCCCGGGACAGGGCTCTACGAGCAGTACTTC. Amino acid sequence: CASSPGTGLYEQYF.